This T cell receptor beta chain was retrieved from a study of shared clonotypes between healthy human individuals. From germline, CDR1 is SEHNR and CDR2 FQNEAQ (reference sequence). Deletions cut 5 bases from V and 6 bases from J, with 13 bases between. This CDR3 is built from 14 residues. Per the original methods: Junction-only sequences without quality scores came from ImmunoSEQ, so filtering differed. Repertoires were generated with immunoSEQ multiplex PCR, while TCRdb's copy carries only in-frame clones and drops some. D and trimming were read from the DNA, whereas the V and J calls and clone size are those reported in that table. The repertoire holds around 2,100,000 clones, with approximately 94% as singletons. This clone was recorded a few times. Its antigen remains unidentified. Cells designated naive CD8 were CD45RO-negative and were positively selected for CCR7, with terminally differentiated effector memory CD45RA+ cells excluded.

Whole-study findings and limits: A handful of donors showed sharing of around 5% of naive CD4 clonotypes.

Sequenced input: naive CD8+ T cells sorted from blood. This chain connects TRBV7-9 to TRBJ2-2; the D gene is possibly TRBD2 (5 bases). This TCR came from a young man in good health. CDR3 amino acids: CASSLTSIAGELFF. CDR3 in DNA: TGTGCCAGCAGCCTCACTAGTATTGCCGGGGAGCTGTTTTTT.